This passage covers 32 T cell receptor beta chains from one sample sequenced in a study of cytomegalovirus exposure and HLA in healthy donors. Vbeta (60) and Jbeta (13) primers were used in the PCR. Profiling relied on immunoSEQ multiplex PCR, and the TCRdb table lists in-frame clones only, not all of them. The data hold about 120,000 clones, with roughly 80% observed a single time. The sequencing input was PBMCs. Source of these receptors: a man aged 60-69 years in good health and CMV-seropositive.

The chain links TRBV7-9 to TRBJ2-1; possibly TRBD1 for D (6 bases). Deletions cut 5 bases from V and 7 bases from J, with 9 bases between. Looked up from germline, CDR1 is SEHNR and CDR2 is FQNEAQ (reference sequence). The CDR3 is 12 residues long. CDR3 amino acids: CASSKTGNEQFF. The CDR3 coding sequence is TGTGCCAGCAGCAAAACAGGGAATGAGCAGTTCTTC.

This clone was detected once. The chain couples TRBV7-8 to TRBJ2-7; D may be TRBD1 (6 bases). V was shortened by 7 bases and J by 2 bases, with 15 bases between the two germline ends. Germline V gives CDR1 SGHVS, CDR2 FQNEAQ. This CDR3 is built from 14 residues. The chain's CDR3 is CASNQGAGAYEQYF. Written as DNA, the CDR3 is TGTGCCAGCAACCAAGGAGCAGGGGCCTACGAGCAGTACTTC.

The chain uses TRBV27 and TRBJ2-5, with D possibly matching TRBD2 (5 bases). Germline assignment: CDR1 MNHEY and CDR2 SMNVEV (reference sequence). The CDR3 is made up of 16 amino acids. V lost 2 bases, J lost 4 bases, and 17 bases lay in between. The CDR3 bases are TGTGCCAGCAGTTTAACCGTGGCAGGAGGTGGAGAGACCCAGTACTTC. This sequence encodes CASSLTVAGGGETQYF.

The genes are TRBV27 and TRBJ1-1; perhaps TRBD1 as D (5 bases). The CDR3 runs to 15 residues. CDR1 is MNHEY, CDR2 SMNVEV, per germline (reference sequence). Trimming cost V 8 bases and J 1 base, with 17 bases left between them. This CDR3 is CASYHRPAANTEAFF. In DNA, the CDR3 is TGTGCCAGCTATCACAGGCCGGCGGCGAACACTGAAGCTTTCTTT.

The chain is built from TRBV27 and TRBJ2-3, with D possibly TRBD1 on 9 matching bases. The CDR3 consists of 19 residues. Looked up from germline, CDR1 is MNHEY and CDR2 is SMNVEV (reference sequence). V lost 3 bases, J lost 6 bases, and 28 bases lay in between. The chain's CDR3 is CASSFRGTGMAGGRDTQYF. Written as DNA, the CDR3 is TGTGCCAGCAGTTTCAGGGGGACAGGGATGGCGGGAGGCCGGGATACGCAGTATTTT.

This chain links TRBV27 with TRBJ1-5; the D gene is possibly TRBD1 (5 bases). The CDR3 length is 15 residues. Germline CDR1 MNHEY, CDR2 SMNVEV (reference sequence). With 0 bases removed from V and 3 bases from J, the gap between germline ends came to 9 bases. CDR3 sequence reads: CASSLSRGNNQPQHF. In DNA, the CDR3 is TGTGCCAGCAGTTTATCAAGGGGAAACAATCAGCCCCAGCATTTT.

The chain has TRBV28 and TRBJ1-2; 7 bases are shared with TRBD1. The CDR3 contains 15 residues. V trimming: 1 base; J trimming: 8 bases; junction bases outside the gene matches: 10. Germline V lookup: CDR1 MDHEN, CDR2 SYDVKM. CDR3 nucleotides: TGTGCCAGCAGTTTATTGGACAGGCAATTCTACGGCTACACCTTC. Encoded protein: CASSLLDRQFYGYTF.

The chain combines TRBV10-3 with TRBJ1-2, with 10 bases fitting TRBD1. Germline values: CDR1 ENHRY, CDR2 SYGVKD. V lost 7 bases, J lost 1 base, and 9 bases stayed unmatched. The CDR3 runs to 16 residues. CDR3 loop: CAINRQGASFNYGYTF. The CDR3 DNA follows: TGTGCCATCAATCGACAGGGGGCTTCTTTTAACTATGGCTACACCTTC.

This chain uses TRBV2 with TRBJ2-7; D may be TRBD2 (5 bases). Germline V gene data show CDR1 as SNHLY and CDR2 as FYNNEI. The CDR3 totals 14 residues. V gave up 6 bases and J gave up 3 bases, with 15 bases separating them. Written as DNA, the CDR3 is TGTGCCAGCAGGAGGGATTATGCCCGCTACGAGCAGTACTTC. It encodes CASRRDYARYEQYF.

V gene TRBV5-1 combines with J gene TRBJ2-4, with 9 bases matching TRBD1. The CDR3 length is 15 residues. J lost 6 bases, V lost 6 bases, and 10 bases had no gene match. CDR1 is SGHRS and CDR2 is YFSETQ in the germline V gene. As DNA, the CDR3 is TGCGCCAGCACCAAAGGCCCGGACAGGGGAAACATTCAGTACTTC. As protein: CASTKGPDRGNIQYF.

The chain has TRBV30 and TRBJ2-1; 9 positions agree with TRBD2. The CDR3 covers 15 residues. The J segment lost 6 bases and the V segment lost 3 bases, leaving 9 bases of the junction unmatched. Germline V lookup: CDR1 GTSNPN, CDR2 SVGIG (reference sequence). The CDR3 here is CAWSDPGLARNEQFF. CDR3 coding DNA: TGTGCCTGGAGCGATCCGGGACTAGCTCGCAATGAGCAGTTCTTC.

The chain carries TRBV27 and TRBJ2-7; TRBD2 agrees at 9 bases. CDR1 MNHEY and CDR2 SMNVEV come from the germline V gene (reference sequence). J lost 3 bases, V lost 5 bases, and 5 bases had no gene match. CDR3 length: 14 residues. Written as DNA, the CDR3 is TGTGCCAGCAGTCCAAAGACTAGCGGCTACGAGCAGTACTTC. It translates to CASSPKTSGYEQYF.

This clone was recorded once. The V and J genes are TRBV29-1 and TRBJ2-1; D is possibly TRBD2 (5 bases). CDR1 is SQVTM and CDR2 is ANQGSEA in the germline V gene. The V end lost 4 bases, the J end lost 0 bases, and 16 bases lay between the germline ends. CDR3 size: 16 residues. The CDR3 DNA reads as TGCAGCGTTGTTCCTTTACGGAGGTCCTCCTACAATGAGCAGTTCTTC. Translated: CSVVPLRRSSYNEQFF.

A note on this clone: No conserved phenylalanine or tryptophan ends this CDR3, so it is likely a read error. This sequence joins TRBV7-3 and TRBJ1-1; possible D gene TRBD1, 6 bases. From germline, CDR1 is SGHTA and CDR2 FQGTGA. Trimming shortened V by 4 bases and J by 1 base, and 10 bases separated the two germline ends. This CDR3 spans 14 amino acids. The CDR3 sequence is CASSSTGTNTEAFL. Written as DNA, the CDR3 is TGTGCCAGCAGCTCCACAGGGACGAACACTGAAGCTTTCCTT.

The rearrangement joins TRBV19 to TRBJ2-5; 8 nucleotides match TRBD2. The assigned J gene may be wrong: the sequence end matches TRBJ2-7 better. Germline V CDR1 and CDR2: LNHDA, SQIVND (reference sequence). CDR3 size: 15 residues. CDR3 amino acids: CASKTSVESGYEQYF. The CDR3 DNA reads as TGTGCCAGCAAGACTAGCGTAGAAAGTGGCTACGAGCAGTACTTC.

This clone came up a few times. The chain employs TRBV2 and TRBJ1-6; D is uncertain. This CDR3 has 13 residues. Germline loops: CDR1 SNHLY, CDR2 FYNNEI. The V end was cut by 4 bases, the J end by 11 bases, with 12 bases between. This CDR3 reads CASSGTGKAPLHF. The CDR3 region has the DNA TGTGCCAGCAGTGGTACGGGTAAGGCACCCCTCCACTTT.

The V call is TRBV7-2, the J call TRBJ1-1; unclear D gene. Germline V CDR1 and CDR2: SGHTA, FQGNSA. Trimming stripped 2 bases from V and 0 bases from J, with 10 bases between. This CDR3 is built from 15 residues. CDR3 coding DNA: TGTGCCAGCAGCTTATCATCGGGTTTGAACACTGAAGCTTTCTTT. Translating it yields CASSLSSGLNTEAFF.

The CDR3 loop reads CASSDENSPLHF. The CDR3 DNA sequence: TGTGCCTCCTCAGATGAAAATTCACCCCTCCACTTT. The chain has TRBV2 and TRBJ1-6, with D hard to call. Trimming removed 11 bases at V and 7 bases at J, with 12 bases between. This CDR3 region has 12 residues. The germline V gene encodes CDR1 SNHLY and CDR2 FYNNEI.

V is TRBV5-4 and J is TRBJ1-1; D possibly corresponds to TRBD1 (5 bases). Germline V lookup: CDR1 SGHNT, CDR2 YYREEE (reference sequence). CDR3 length: 14 residues. Trimming left V 1 base short and J 6 bases short, with 13 bases between. CDR3 DNA: TGTGCCAGCAGCTTGTGGGGGGGAGAGTCTGAAGCTTTCTTT. Its translation: CASSLWGGESEAFF.

In regard to this clone: Germline is not matched at one junction end, which may reflect a read error. CDR3 loop: CSSLRNFGESTDTQYF. CDR3 coding DNA: TGTTCCAGCTTGCGAAACTTTGGAGAGAGCACAGATACGCAGTATTTT. The J gene is TRBJ2-3, the V gene TRBV7-9, with D unclear. Germline CDR1 reads SEHNR; CDR2 reads FQNEAQ (reference sequence). The CDR3 loop spans 16 amino acids. The full variable domain, completed using reference TRBV7-9 and TRBJ2-3, is DTGVSQNPRHKITKRGQNVTFRCDPISEHNRLYWYRQTLGQGPEFLTYFQNEAQLEKSRLLSDRFSAERPKGSFSTLEIQRTEQGDSAMYLCSSLRNFGESTDTQYFGPGTRLTVL.

Of note for this clone: Compared with germline, one end of the junction differs, possibly owing to a read error. The V and J genes are TRBV7-9 and TRBJ2-7; D unresolved. Germline CDR1 is SEHNR and CDR2 is FQNEAQ (reference sequence). This CDR3 spans 12 amino acids. CDR3 bases: TGTTCCAGCAGCTCAGATTCCTACGAGCAGTACTTC. Translating gives CSSSSDSYEQYF.

V is TRBV6-1 and J is TRBJ1-5; 8 nucleotides align to TRBD1. Per the germline V gene, CDR1 is MNHNS and CDR2 is SASEGT. Trimming cost V 2 bases and J 3 bases; bases outside gene matches: 12. The CDR3 loop spans 18 amino acids. The CDR3 DNA reads as TGTGCCAGCAGTGAACCACGGACAGGGAAGGGAATCAATCAGCCCCAGCATTTT. Encoded protein: CASSEPRTGKGINQPQHF.

This chain joins TRBV2 and TRBJ1-1; TRBD1 aligns across 9 bases. The V gene end was trimmed by 2 bases and the J gene end by 4 bases; junction bases not matched to a gene: 8. Per germline, CDR1 SNHLY and CDR2 FYNNEI. CDR3 length: 16 amino acids. The CDR3 sequence: CASSESGTGRGTEAFF. The CDR3 DNA sequence: TGTGCCAGCAGTGAAAGTGGGACAGGGAGGGGCACTGAAGCTTTCTTT.

This chain joins TRBV19 and TRBJ2-2; 16 positions agree with TRBD2. Germline-derived CDR1 and CDR2 are LNHDA and SQIVND (reference sequence). The CDR3 spans 18 residues. V was pared by 4 bases and J by 0 bases, with 2 bases of the junction left unmatched. The CDR3: CASSTGLAGGPNTGELFF. The DNA of the CDR3 is TGTGCCAGTAGTACGGGACTAGCGGGAGGGCCGAACACCGGGGAGCTGTTTTTT. The full variable domain, its missing parts supplied by reference TRBV19 and TRBJ2-2, is DGGITQSPKYLFRKEGQNVTLSCEQNLNHDAMYWYRQDPGQGLRLIYYSQIVNDFQKGDIAEGYSVSREKKESFPLTVTSAQKNPTAFYLCASSTGLAGGPNTGELFFGEGSRLTVL.

V usage is TRBV7-8 and J usage is TRBJ2-6; 9 nucleotides match TRBD1. The CDR3 runs to 17 residues. Germline assignment: CDR1 SGHVS and CDR2 FQNEAQ. J was trimmed by 2 bases and V by 0 bases; bases with no gene match: 2. The CDR3 DNA follows: TGTGCCAGCAGCTTAGCGACAGGGGGGACTGGGGCCAACGTCCTGACTTTC. Translating it yields CASSLATGGTGANVLTF.

This clone was seen once. This chain connects TRBV5-4 to TRBJ1-2, with 8 bases fitting TRBD1. The CDR3 spans 15 residues. J was trimmed by 3 bases and V by 4 bases; bases with no gene match: 8. Germline V gene lookup returns CDR1 SGHNT and CDR2 YYREEE (reference sequence). This chain's CDR3 is CASSRKLTGDYGYTF. Here the CDR3 DNA reads TGTGCCAGCAGCCGGAAACTGACAGGGGACTATGGCTACACCTTC.

The J gene is TRBJ2-1, the V gene TRBV7-6; a weak D match, TRBD2 (5 bases). Trimming cost V 1 base and J 4 bases, with 8 bases left between them. The germline V gene encodes CDR1 SGHVS and CDR2 FNYEAQ. There are 14 residues in the CDR3. This CDR3 reads CASSLGGLYNEQFF. The CDR3 region has the DNA TGTGCCAGCAGCTTAGGCGGGTTATACAATGAGCAGTTCTTC. Combining the CDR3 with reference TRBV7-6 and TRBJ2-1 gives the whole variable domain GAGVSQSPRYKVTKRGQDVALRCDPISGHVSLYWYRQALGQGPEFLTYFNYEAQQDKSGLPNDRFSAERPEGSISTLTIQRTEQRDSAMYRCASSLGGLYNEQFFGPGTRLTVL.

The V gene is TRBV4-2, the J gene TRBJ2-3; 7 bases agree with TRBD1. The CDR3 covers 14 residues. V was clipped by 1 base and J by 6 bases; unmatched bases: 4. Germline CDR1 reads LGHNA; CDR2 reads YNFKEQ. CDR3 nucleotide sequence: TGTGCCAGCAGCCAAGTAGGGGGCTTGGATACGCAGTATTTT. Residues: CASSQVGGLDTQYF.

Only a few counts were recorded for this clone. This chain links TRBV6-5 with TRBJ2-2; D may be TRBD2 (6 bases). This CDR3 comprises 15 residues. Trimming shortened V by 6 bases and J by 2 bases, and 13 bases separated the two germline ends. Germline V gene sequence: CDR1 MNHEY, CDR2 SVGAGI. In nucleotides, the CDR3 is TGTGCCAGCAGAGCCCCGGGACTTAACACCGGGGAGCTGTTTTTT. It codes for CASRAPGLNTGELFF.

This sequence joins TRBV7-3 and TRBJ1-1; 7 positions agree with TRBD1. Germline V lookup: CDR1 SGHTA, CDR2 FQGTGA. The V segment lost 6 bases and the J segment 6 bases; nucleotides outside the gene matches: 13. This CDR3 is built from 15 residues. CDR3 sequence (DNA): TGTGCCAGCAGACCGCTCGGACAGGTTCAGGCTGAAGCTTTCTTT. Translated: CASRPLGQVQAEAFF.

The rearrangement links TRBV5-1 to TRBJ1-1; 8 bases are a match to TRBD1. Germline V gene sequence: CDR1 SGHRS, CDR2 YFSETQ. V trimming: 1 base; J trimming: 5 bases; junction bases outside the gene matches: 4. This CDR3 region has 14 residues. CDR3 sequence reads: CASSLNRGKTEAFF. CDR3 DNA: TGCGCCAGCAGCTTGAACAGGGGGAAAACTGAAGCTTTCTTT.

The CDR3 spells CASSPGSGRVTQYF. The CDR3 DNA reads TGCGCCAGCAGCCCCGGCTCGGGGAGGGTGACCCAGTACTTC. V gene TRBV5-1 combines with J gene TRBJ2-5; 7 nucleotides match TRBD2. Germline V gene lookup returns CDR1 SGHRS and CDR2 YFSETQ. The V and J ends lost 4 bases and 7 bases, in that order; junction bases with no gene match: 10. This CDR3 is built from 14 residues. Drawing the rest from reference TRBV5-1 and TRBJ2-5, the complete variable domain is KAGVTQTPRYLIKTRGQQVTLSCSPISGHRSVSWYQQTPGQGLQFLFEYFSETQRNKGNFPGRFSGRQFSNSRSEMNVSTLELGDSALYLCASSPGSGRVTQYFGPGTRLLVL.